The 32 T cell receptor beta chains presented below share a single source sample, sequenced in a study of CD8 T cells in Susac syndrome. Random-hexamer reverse transcription was applied to about 0.45 to 1 ug RNA. TCRdb reprocessed the immunoSEQ multiplex PCR reads via MiXCR and lists one record per CDR3 protein. The sample contains about 210,000 distinct CDR3 sequences, 95% of which appear only once. The specimen was CD4+ T cells from PBMCs. These receptor sequences come from a human donor with multiple sclerosis.

This clonotype has just one count. The chain carries TRBV5-1 and TRBJ2-1, with D uncertain. Germline CDR1 and CDR2: SGHRS and YFSETQ. The CDR3 extends over 12 amino acids. Trimming took off 2 bases at V and 6 bases at J, with 6 bases between the two ends. CDR3 protein: CASSFRANEQFF. DNA for the CDR3: TGCGCCAGCAGCTTCCGGGCCAATGAGCAGTTCTTC.

This chain uses TRBV20-1 with TRBJ2-1; TRBD2 matches 13 bases. This CDR3 contains 16 residues. Germline-derived CDR1 and CDR2 are DFQATT and SNEGSKA (reference sequence). With V trimmed by 2 bases and J by 2 bases, 3 bases remained unmatched. CDR3 in DNA: TGCAGTGCTAGAAAACTAGCGGGAGGGCCCTACAATGAGCAGTTCTTC. This encodes CSARKLAGGPYNEQFF.

This sequence joins TRBV20-1 and TRBJ2-2, with D perhaps matching TRBD2 (7 bases). CDR3 length equals 14 residues. The V gene lost 3 bases and the J gene lost 2 bases, with 10 bases spanning the gap. CDR1 and CDR2 from the germline V gene are DFQATT and SNEGSKA (reference sequence). CDR3 region: CSARRGPNTGELFF. DNA for the CDR3: TGCAGTGCTAGGCGGGGGCCAAACACCGGGGAGCTGTTTTTT.

This chain links TRBV2 with TRBJ1-5; D ambiguous. The CDR3 runs 14 residues. Deletions cut 4 bases from V and 4 bases from J, with 11 bases between. CDR1 is SNHLY, CDR2 FYNNEI, per germline. CDR3 nucleotides: TGTGCCAGCAGTGTGGATATGGGGAATCAGCCCCAGCATTTT. Protein sequence: CASSVDMGNQPQHF.

The chain combines TRBV30 with TRBJ1-1, with 7 bases fitting TRBD1. J was trimmed by 0 bases and V by 5 bases; bases with no gene match: 0. Per the germline V gene, CDR1 is GTSNPN and CDR2 is SVGIG (reference sequence). This CDR3 comprises 12 residues. The CDR3 DNA sequence: TGTGCCTGGCAGGGGGTGAACACTGAAGCTTTCTTT. It specifies CAWQGVNTEAFF.

This chain connects TRBV20-1 to TRBJ2-3; 9 nucleotides match TRBD1. This CDR3 contains 13 residues. V shed 6 bases, J shed 3 bases, and the junction held 4 bases outside the gene matches. In germline, CDR1 is DFQATT, CDR2 SNEGSKA (reference sequence). This chain's CDR3 is CSAIDRGTDTQYF. CDR3 nucleotides: TGCAGTGCCATTGACAGGGGGACAGATACGCAGTATTTT.

The chain is built from TRBV24-1 and TRBJ2-7, with D possibly matching TRBD2 (6 bases). The CDR3 contains 14 residues. The germline CDR1 and CDR2 sequences are KGHDR and SFDVKD. The germline V and J ends were trimmed by 9 bases and 1 base, with 15 bases remaining between them. CDR3 in amino acids: CATGGTGESYEQYF. In DNA form, the CDR3 reads TGTGCCACCGGCGGAACGGGGGAGTCCTACGAGCAGTACTTC.

The V gene is TRBV11-1, the J gene TRBJ2-5; a possible D gene is TRBD1 (6 bases). V was shortened by 1 base and J by 2 bases, with 8 bases between the two germline ends. In germline, CDR1 is SGHAT, CDR2 FQDESV (reference sequence). This CDR3 contains 14 residues. CDR3 nucleotides: TGTGCCAGCAGCTTAGGGACAGATCAAGAGACCCAGTACTTC. This gives the protein CASSLGTDQETQYF.

The V call is TRBV5-1, the J call TRBJ2-1; D may be TRBD2 (6 bases). CDR3 size: 14 residues. CDR1 SGHRS and CDR2 YFSETQ come from the germline V gene. Trimming took 6 bases from V and 0 from J, leaving 10 bases between them. DNA of the CDR3: TGCGCCAGCAATCTAGCGAGCTCCTACAATGAGCAGTTCTTC. This sequence encodes CASNLASSYNEQFF.

The chain carries TRBV30 and TRBJ1-5, with D maybe TRBD1 (5 bases). The CDR3 loop spans 14 amino acids. Per germline, CDR1 GTSNPN and CDR2 SVGIG (reference sequence). V was clipped by 2 bases and J by 5 bases, with 13 bases between them. The CDR3 spells CAWSPGTGHQPQHF. The CDR3 nucleotides read TGTGCCTGGAGTCCCGGGACGGGCCATCAGCCCCAGCATTTT.

This clonotype was seen a few times. This chain uses TRBV29-1 with TRBJ2-3; D is uncertain. Germline CDR1 and CDR2: SQVTM and ANQGSEA. The CDR3 extends over 11 amino acids. In nucleotides, the CDR3 is TGCAGTGTCGACAGCACAGATACGCAGTATTTT. It is translated as CSVDSTDTQYF.

The chain recombines TRBV3-1 with TRBJ2-3; maybe TRBD2 (5 bases). The CDR3 contains 14 residues. Germline CDR1 reads LGHDT; CDR2 reads YNNKEL (reference sequence). V was trimmed by 8 bases and J by 9 bases, leaving 21 bases between them. The CDR3 nucleotides are TGTGCCAGCCGGCCGGCGGGCCACGGAGGAACGCAGTATTTT. Its protein product is CASRPAGHGGTQYF.

The gene calls are TRBV20-1 and TRBJ2-5; 9 bases are a match to TRBD1. V lost 3 bases, J lost 4 bases, and 9 bases stayed unmatched. CDR1 is DFQATT and CDR2 is SNEGSKA in the germline V gene (reference sequence). The CDR3 runs to 15 residues. CDR3 sequence: CSARRVRGQGETQYF. The CDR3 DNA sequence: TGCAGTGCTAGGAGAGTTCGGGGACAGGGAGAGACCCAGTACTTC.

The V gene is TRBV18, the J gene TRBJ2-1; 8 bases line up with TRBD2. V dropped 3 bases and J dropped 6; count of bases not matched to a gene: 4. The CDR3 consists of 14 residues. Germline assignment: CDR1 KGHSH and CDR2 LQKENI. The chain's CDR3 is CASSPITSGNEQFF. The CDR3 coding sequence is TGTGCCAGCTCACCGATTACTAGCGGCAATGAGCAGTTCTTC.

This chain joins TRBV29-1 and TRBJ2-3; no clear D gene. Germline CDR1 SQVTM, CDR2 ANQGSEA. V dropped 3 bases and J dropped 5 bases, with 15 bases sitting between them. The CDR3 has 14 amino acids. For the CDR3, the DNA is TGCAGCGTTGACTCTGTGTTGAGGATAGATACGCAGTATTTT. Its protein is CSVDSVLRIDTQYF.

The rearrangement uses TRBV18 and TRBJ2-7; 8 nucleotides match TRBD1. The J segment lost 1 base and the V segment lost 6 bases, leaving 14 bases of the junction unmatched. The CDR3 contains 17 residues. Per germline, CDR1 KGHSH and CDR2 LQKENI. CDR3 sequence (DNA): TGTGCCAGCTCCGAATATCAGGGACAGGCCGATTCCTACGAGCAGTACTTC. Amino acids: CASSEYQGQADSYEQYF.

The chain employs TRBV7-3 and TRBJ2-1; 10 bases fit TRBD2. The CDR3 is 15 residues long. V lost 5 bases to trimming and J lost 6 bases; unmatched junction nucleotides: 7. The germline V gene has CDR1 SGHTA and CDR2 FQGTGA. CDR3 loop: CASSPAGGPVNEQFF. As DNA, the CDR3 is TGTGCCAGCAGCCCAGCGGGGGGGCCGGTCAATGAGCAGTTCTTC.

The rearrangement joins TRBV12-3 or TRBV12-4 to TRBJ2-3; D is unresolved. CDR3 size: 11 residues. Trimming removed 6 bases at V and 6 bases at J, with 7 bases between. This chain's CDR3 is CASSTMDTQYF. CDR3 DNA: TGTGCCAGCAGCACCATGGATACGCAGTATTTT.

This clonotype is a singleton in its sample. The chain couples TRBV20-1 to TRBJ2-1; D is undetermined. This CDR3 is built from 12 residues. Trimming removed 3 bases at V and 2 bases at J, with 5 bases between. Germline lookup yields CDR1 DFQATT and CDR2 SNEGSKA (reference sequence). The CDR3 reads CSARTPYNEQFF. The DNA of the CDR3 is TGCAGTGCTAGGACCCCCTACAATGAGCAGTTCTTC.

The chain is built from TRBV21-1 and TRBJ2-7; the table's D gene call, TRBD1, was not cross checked with the DNA. TRBV21-1 is designated a pseudogene. The CDR3 runs to 14 residues. CDR3 sequence: CASSKGDRAYEQYF. The CDR3, as DNA: TGTGCCAGCAGCAAAGGGGACAGGGCCTACGAGCAGTACTTC.

The CDR3 sequence is CSVPGWAPSTDTQYF. The CDR3 region has the DNA TGCAGCGTGCCGGGGTGGGCACCTAGCACAGATACGCAGTATTTT. The chain carries TRBV29-1 and TRBJ2-3; possibly TRBD2 for D (5 bases). Germline V CDR1 and CDR2: SQVTM, ANQGSEA. The CDR3 extends over 15 amino acids. V lost 6 bases and J 0 bases, leaving 16 bases between the germline ends.

The rearrangement uses TRBV20-1 and TRBJ2-1, with D possibly TRBD1 on 5 matching bases. The CDR3 loop spans 12 amino acids. CDR1 and CDR2 (germline): DFQATT, SNEGSKA (reference sequence). Trimming removed 6 bases at V and 6 bases at J, with 12 bases between. The CDR3 bases are TGCAGTGCCACAAAACAGGTCAATGAGCAGTTCTTC. It encodes CSATKQVNEQFF.

This clonotype has only one observation. The chain has TRBV29-1 and TRBJ2-7; 7 nucleotides align to TRBD1. V lost 6 bases and J lost 0; bases outside the gene matches: 14. In germline, CDR1 is SQVTM, CDR2 ANQGSEA. CDR3 length: 16 amino acids. This CDR3 is CSVKERRTGSSYEQYF. CDR3 coding DNA: TGCAGCGTCAAAGAGAGAAGGACAGGAAGCTCCTACGAGCAGTACTTC.

This clonotype was recorded only once. This chain links TRBV12-3 or TRBV12-4 with TRBJ2-1; D unresolved. This CDR3 is 9 amino acids long. V lost 7 bases and J lost 10, with 5 bases in between. This CDR3 is CASIREQFF. The CDR3 coding sequence is TGTGCCAGCATCAGAGAGCAGTTCTTC.

The V gene is TRBV4-2, the J gene TRBJ1-1, with D hard to call. Trimming removed 4 bases from V and 6 bases from J, with 12 bases in between. Looked up from germline, CDR1 is LGHNA and CDR2 is YNFKEQ. This CDR3 is built from 13 residues. In DNA, the CDR3 is TGTGCCAGCAGCCTTTACCTAGGGTCTGAAGCTTTCTTT. Translated, it gives CASSLYLGSEAFF.

The V call is TRBV28, the J call TRBJ2-4; no definite D call. The CDR3 has 15 residues. Trimming took 6 bases from V and 0 from J, leaving 12 bases between them. Germline V CDR1 and CDR2: MDHEN, SYDVKM. Written as DNA, the CDR3 is TGTGCCAGCAGCAGGACGTTAATAGCCAAAAACATTCAGTACTTC. Its translation is CASSRTLIAKNIQYF.

There are a few counts of this clonotype. The CDR3 DNA reads as TGTGCCAGCAGTGCTGAGTTCGATCAGCCCCAGCATTTT. This encodes CASSAEFDQPQHF. The genes are TRBV6-1 and TRBJ1-5; D is unresolved. Trimming cost V 4 bases and J 5 bases, with 9 bases left between them. Germline V gene lookup returns CDR1 MNHNS and CDR2 SASEGT. The CDR3 is 13 residues long.

The chain combines TRBV29-1 with TRBJ1-1; D is possibly TRBD1 (5 bases). CDR3 size: 13 residues. V was clipped by 6 bases and J by 0 bases, with 11 bases between them. The germline gives CDR1 SQVTM, CDR2 ANQGSEA. The CDR3 sequence: CSVSPGMNTEAFF. The DNA of the CDR3 is TGCAGCGTCTCGCCAGGGATGAACACTGAAGCTTTCTTT. Full variable domain (outside the CDR3, taken from reference TRBV29-1 and TRBJ1-1): SAVISQKPSRDICQRGTSLTIQCQVDSQVTMMFWYRQQPGQSLTLIATANQGSEATYESGFVIDKFPISRPNLTFSTLTVSNMSPEDSSIYLCSVSPGMNTEAFFGQGTRLTVV.

J is TRBJ2-2 and V is TRBV21-1; TRBD2 was called by the table and not checked on the DNA. TRBV21-1 is designated a pseudogene. The CDR3 is made up of 17 amino acids. The chain's CDR3 is CASSKRREGRGTGELFF. CDR3 DNA: TGTGCCAGCAGCAAAAGGCGGGAGGGCCGGGGCACCGGGGAGCTGTTTTTT.

V gene TRBV3-1 combines with J gene TRBJ1-1, with 10 nucleotides matching TRBD1. V lost 4 bases, J lost 5 bases, and 1 base stayed unmatched. This CDR3 contains 13 residues. Germline lookup yields CDR1 LGHDT and CDR2 YNNKEL (reference sequence). The CDR3 DNA is TGTGCCAGCAGCCGGGACAGGGGAACTGAAGCTTTCTTT. Protein: CASSRDRGTEAFF.

The chain couples TRBV2 to TRBJ2-1, with TRBD1 matching over 10 bases. CDR1 SNHLY and CDR2 FYNNEI come from the germline V gene. Trimming removed 6 bases from V and 8 bases from J; junction bases left unmatched: 7. The CDR3 loop spans 14 amino acids. The CDR3 spells CASRSGDRGDEQFF. The CDR3 nucleotides read TGTGCCAGCAGATCTGGGGACAGGGGAGATGAGCAGTTCTTC.

This sequence joins TRBV29-1 and TRBJ1-1; D might be TRBD1 (6 bases). Trimming shortened V by 3 bases and J by 5 bases, and 16 bases separated the two germline ends. The germline V gene has CDR1 SQVTM and CDR2 ANQGSEA. The CDR3 is 14 amino acids. The CDR3 nucleotides read TGCAGCGTTGAGAGGGTTGGCAGGGGAACTGAAGCTTTCTTT. As protein: CSVERVGRGTEAFF. The variable domain in full, with the rest retrieved from reference TRBV29-1 and TRBJ1-1, is SAVISQKPSRDICQRGTSLTIQCQVDSQVTMMFWYRQQPGQSLTLIATANQGSEATYESGFVIDKFPISRPNLTFSTLTVSNMSPEDSSIYLCSVERVGRGTEAFFGQGTRLTVV.